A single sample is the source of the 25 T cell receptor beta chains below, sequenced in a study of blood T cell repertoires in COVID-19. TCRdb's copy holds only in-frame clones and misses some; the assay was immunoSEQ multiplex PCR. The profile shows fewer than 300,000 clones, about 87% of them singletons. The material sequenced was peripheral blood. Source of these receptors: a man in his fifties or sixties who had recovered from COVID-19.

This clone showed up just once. CDR3 sequence: CASSDLTSTDNEQFF. The CDR3, as DNA: TGTGCCAGCAGTGACCTGACTAGCACTGACAATGAGCAGTTCTTC. The chain joins TRBV25-1 to TRBJ2-1; 7 bases line up with TRBD2. V lost 3 bases, J lost 5 bases, and 7 bases stayed unmatched. The CDR3 totals 15 residues. The germline V gene encodes CDR1 MGHDK and CDR2 SYGVNS.

The CDR3 sequence is CASSQEEQGADTQYF. The CDR3 DNA reads TGTGCCAGCAGCCAAGAGGAGCAGGGGGCAGATACGCAGTATTTT. The gene calls are TRBV3-1 (or the pseudogene TRBV3-2) and TRBJ2-3; 7 bases are a match to TRBD1. The CDR3 length is 15 residues. J was trimmed by 4 bases and V by 0 bases; bases with no gene match: 4. The V gene's germline CDR1 is LGHDT and CDR2 YNNKEL (reference sequence).

This CDR3 reads CASSLAGNYGYTF. The CDR3, as DNA: TGTGCCAGCAGCTTAGCCGGGAACTATGGCTACACCTTC. The chain has TRBV7-2 and TRBJ1-2; no firm D call. Germline CDR1 reads SGHTA; CDR2 reads FQGNSA. The ends were cut back, 0 bases at V and 2 bases at J, with 4 bases in the middle. This CDR3 spans 13 amino acids.

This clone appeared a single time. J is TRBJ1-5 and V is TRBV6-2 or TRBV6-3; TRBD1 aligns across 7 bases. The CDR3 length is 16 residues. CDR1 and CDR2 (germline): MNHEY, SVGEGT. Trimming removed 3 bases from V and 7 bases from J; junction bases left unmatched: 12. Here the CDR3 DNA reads TGTGCCAGCAGTTATAAAAGACAGGGCTGGTGGCAGCCCCAGCATTTT. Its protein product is CASSYKRQGWWQPQHF.

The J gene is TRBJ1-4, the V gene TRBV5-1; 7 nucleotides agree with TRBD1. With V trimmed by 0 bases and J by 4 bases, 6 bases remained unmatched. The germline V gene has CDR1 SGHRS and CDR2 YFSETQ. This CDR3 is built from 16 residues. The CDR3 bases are TGCGCCAGCAGCTTGGGGACAGGCATCTTTAATGAAAAACTGTTTTTT. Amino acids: CASSLGTGIFNEKLFF.

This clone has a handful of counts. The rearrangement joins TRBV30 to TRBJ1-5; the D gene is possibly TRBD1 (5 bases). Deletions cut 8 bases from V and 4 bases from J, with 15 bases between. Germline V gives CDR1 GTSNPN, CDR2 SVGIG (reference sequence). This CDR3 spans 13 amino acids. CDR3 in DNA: TGTGCCGCAGGTTTATCAGGGAATCAGCCCCAGCATTTT. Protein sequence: CAAGLSGNQPQHF.

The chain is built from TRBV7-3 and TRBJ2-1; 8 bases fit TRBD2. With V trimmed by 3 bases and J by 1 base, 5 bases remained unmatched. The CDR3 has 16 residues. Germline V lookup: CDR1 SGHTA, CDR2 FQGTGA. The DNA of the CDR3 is TGTGCCAGCAGCTTTGAGAGCGGGGGATCCTACAATGAGCAGTTCTTC. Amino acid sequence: CASSFESGGSYNEQFF.

Here the CDR3 DNA reads TGTGCCAGCAGTGACTCGGGGACTAGCGGGGCGGATACGCAGTATTTT. This encodes CASSDSGTSGADTQYF. This chain uses TRBV6-4 with TRBJ2-3; 13 bases map to TRBD2. Trimming took 0 bases from V and 6 from J; bases not matched to a gene: 3. This CDR3 is built from 16 residues. CDR1 is MRHNA and CDR2 is SNTAGT in the germline V gene.

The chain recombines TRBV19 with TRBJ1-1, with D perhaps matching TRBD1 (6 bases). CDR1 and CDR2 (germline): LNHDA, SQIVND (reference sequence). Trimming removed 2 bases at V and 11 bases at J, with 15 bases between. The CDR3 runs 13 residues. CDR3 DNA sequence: TGTGCCAGTAGTATAAGTGGGGGGGCAGCGGCTTTCTTT. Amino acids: CASSISGGAAAFF.

The CDR3 is CASSGRLAGGPDTQYF. Here the CDR3 DNA reads TGTGCCAGCAGTGGTCGACTAGCGGGGGGGCCAGATACGCAGTATTTT. The chain links TRBV6-1 to TRBJ2-3, with 14 bases identical to TRBD2. Germline lookup yields CDR1 MNHNS and CDR2 SASEGT. V gave up 4 bases and J gave up 4 bases; unmatched junction bases: 4. CDR3 length equals 16 residues.

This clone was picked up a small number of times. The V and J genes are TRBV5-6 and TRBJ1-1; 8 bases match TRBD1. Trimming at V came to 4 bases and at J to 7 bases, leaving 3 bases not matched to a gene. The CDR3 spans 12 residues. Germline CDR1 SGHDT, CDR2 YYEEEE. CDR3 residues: CASSLGQGEAFF. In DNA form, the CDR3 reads TGTGCCAGCAGCCTAGGACAGGGTGAAGCTTTCTTT.

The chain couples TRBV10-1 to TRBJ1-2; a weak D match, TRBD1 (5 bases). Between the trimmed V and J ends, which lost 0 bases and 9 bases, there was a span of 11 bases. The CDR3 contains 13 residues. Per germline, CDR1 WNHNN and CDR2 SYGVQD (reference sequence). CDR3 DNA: TGCGCCAGCAGTGAGTCGCGGGGGTCGAGCTACACCTTC. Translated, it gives CASSESRGSSYTF.

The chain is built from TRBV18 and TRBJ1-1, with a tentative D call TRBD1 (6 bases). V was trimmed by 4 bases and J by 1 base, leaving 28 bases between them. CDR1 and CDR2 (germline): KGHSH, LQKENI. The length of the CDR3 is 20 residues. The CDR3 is CASSLGGLRGRSGRNTEAFF. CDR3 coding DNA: TGTGCCAGCTCACTCGGGGGGCTCAGGGGCCGCTCGGGGAGGAACACTGAAGCTTTCTTT.

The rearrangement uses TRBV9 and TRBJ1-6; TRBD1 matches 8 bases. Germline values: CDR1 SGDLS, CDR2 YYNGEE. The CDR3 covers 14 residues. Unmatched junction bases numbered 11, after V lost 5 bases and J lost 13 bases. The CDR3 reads CASRGTGPGFPLHF. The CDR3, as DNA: TGTGCCAGCAGGGGGACAGGACCCGGATTCCCCCTCCACTTT.

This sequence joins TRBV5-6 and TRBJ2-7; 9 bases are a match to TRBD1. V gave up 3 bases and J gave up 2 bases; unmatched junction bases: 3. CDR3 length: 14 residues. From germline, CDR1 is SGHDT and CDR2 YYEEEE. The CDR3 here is CASSWGQGAYEQYF. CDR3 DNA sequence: TGTGCCAGCAGCTGGGGACAGGGAGCCTACGAGCAGTACTTC.

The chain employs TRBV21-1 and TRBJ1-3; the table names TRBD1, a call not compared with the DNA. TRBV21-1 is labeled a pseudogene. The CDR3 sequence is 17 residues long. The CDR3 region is CASSEWGQAISGNTIYF. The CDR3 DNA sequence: TGTGCCAGCAGCGAATGGGGACAGGCAATCTCTGGAAACACCATATATTTT.

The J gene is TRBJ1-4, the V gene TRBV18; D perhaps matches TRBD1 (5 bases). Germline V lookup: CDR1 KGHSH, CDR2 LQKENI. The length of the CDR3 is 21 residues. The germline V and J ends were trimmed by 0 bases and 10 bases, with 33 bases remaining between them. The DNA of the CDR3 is TGTGCCAGCTCACCACCAAATTCGGGGGGACTCTTACGCGGGGATTCAGGAAAACTGTTTTTT. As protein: CASSPPNSGGLLRGDSGKLFF.

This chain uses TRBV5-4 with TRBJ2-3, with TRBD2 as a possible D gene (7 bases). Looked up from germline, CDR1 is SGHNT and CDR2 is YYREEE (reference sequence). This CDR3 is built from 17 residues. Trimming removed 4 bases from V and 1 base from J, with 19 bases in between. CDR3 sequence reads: CASSRALRGGGTDTQYF. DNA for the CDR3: TGTGCCAGCAGCCGCGCTCTAAGGGGGGGCGGCACAGATACGCAGTATTTT.

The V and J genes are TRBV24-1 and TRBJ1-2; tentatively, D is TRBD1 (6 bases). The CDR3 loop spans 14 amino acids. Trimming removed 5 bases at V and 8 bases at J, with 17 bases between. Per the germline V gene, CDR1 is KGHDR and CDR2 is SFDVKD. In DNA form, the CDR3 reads TGTGCCACCAGTGCCCCCCCGGGAGGGGGGGGCTACACCTTC. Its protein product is CATSAPPGGGGYTF.

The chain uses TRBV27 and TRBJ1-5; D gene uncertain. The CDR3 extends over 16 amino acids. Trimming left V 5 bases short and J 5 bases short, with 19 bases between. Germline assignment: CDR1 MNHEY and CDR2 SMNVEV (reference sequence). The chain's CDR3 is CASSPSHRWQDQPQHF. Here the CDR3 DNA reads TGTGCCAGCAGTCCATCCCACCGATGGCAGGATCAGCCCCAGCATTTT.

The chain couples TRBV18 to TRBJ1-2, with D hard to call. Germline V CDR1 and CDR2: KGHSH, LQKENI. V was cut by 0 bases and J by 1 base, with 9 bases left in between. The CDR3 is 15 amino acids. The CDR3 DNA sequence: TGTGCCAGCTCACCACCGGTCGCCAGTAACTATGGCTACACCTTC. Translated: CASSPPVASNYGYTF.

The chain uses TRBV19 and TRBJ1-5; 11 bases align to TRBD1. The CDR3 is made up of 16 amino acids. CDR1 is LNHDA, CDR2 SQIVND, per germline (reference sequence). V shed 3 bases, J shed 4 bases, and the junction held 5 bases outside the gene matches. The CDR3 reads CASSIPGTGGNQPQHF. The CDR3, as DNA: TGTGCCAGTAGTATCCCCGGGACAGGGGGAAATCAGCCCCAGCATTTT.

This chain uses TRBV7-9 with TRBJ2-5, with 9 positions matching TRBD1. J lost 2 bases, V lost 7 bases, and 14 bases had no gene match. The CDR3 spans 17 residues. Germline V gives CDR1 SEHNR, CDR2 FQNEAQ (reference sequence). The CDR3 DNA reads TGTGCCAGCATCGACCCCTCCGGGGACAGGGAACAAGAGACCCAGTACTTC. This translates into CASIDPSGDREQETQYF. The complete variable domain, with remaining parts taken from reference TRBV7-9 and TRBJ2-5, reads DTGVSQNPRHKITKRGQNVTFRCDPISEHNRLYWYRQTLGQGPEFLTYFQNEAQLEKSRLLSDRFSAERPKGSFSTLEIQRTEQGDSAMYLCASIDPSGDREQETQYFGPGTRLLVL.

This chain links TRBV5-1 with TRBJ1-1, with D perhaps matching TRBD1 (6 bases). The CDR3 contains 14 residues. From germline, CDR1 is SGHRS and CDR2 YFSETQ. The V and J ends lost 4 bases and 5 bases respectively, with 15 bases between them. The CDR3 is CASSPRGWDTEAFF. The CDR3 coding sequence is TGCGCCAGCAGCCCCAGGGGTTGGGATACTGAAGCTTTCTTT.

The CDR3 DNA follows: TGTGCCAGCAGCCGGGACAGCTCTGGGGCCAACGTCCTGACTTTC. Translated, it gives CASSRDSSGANVLTF. This chain uses TRBV3-1 (or the pseudogene TRBV3-2) with TRBJ2-6, with 7 positions matching TRBD1. The J segment lost 0 bases and the V segment lost 4 bases, leaving 0 bases of the junction unmatched. The CDR3 has 15 residues. Germline values: CDR1 LGHDT, CDR2 YNNKEL (reference sequence).